These T cell receptor beta chains were read from a single sample in a study of OX40 agonist ivuxolimab in advanced cancers. Sequencing was performed with immunoSEQ multiplex PCR; in TCRdb, only in-frame clones are kept and a portion is missing. Here the sample spans 53,000 or so clones, about 90% being singletons. The sample here was CD4+ or CD8+ T cells sorted from blood, taken in a trial of the OX40 agonist ivuxolimab. Receptors were obtained from an adult with an advanced solid tumor such as melanoma, head and neck, liver or kidney cancer. CDR3s include the opening cysteine and the closing phenylalanine or tryptophan. D genes are given only for firm matches. Size tells how often a clone was seen (once, few, many) or the class of an expanded clone, and some rows leave it out.

j_call v_call clone_size d_call cdr3_length cdr3_nt cdr3_aa
TRBJ2-3 TRBV2 NA NA 15 TGTGCCAGCAGGGGTGTAGCGAGTAGCACAGATACGCAGTATTTT CASRGVASSTDTQYF
TRBJ1-2 TRBV7-2 NA NA 12 TGTGCCAGCAGCTTACAGGGGCGCGGCTACACCTTC CASSLQGRGYTF
TRBJ2-7 TRBV7-9 few TRBD1 14 TGTGCCAGCAGCCGCTCTCTACAGGGGAACGAGCAGTACTTC CASSRSLQGNEQYF
TRBJ1-1 TRBV5-1 NA NA 14 TGCGCCAGCAGCTTGAACCAGATAAACACTGAAGCTTTCTTT CASSLNQINTEAFF
TRBJ2-5 TRBV5-1 NA NA 14 TGCGCCAGCAGCGATCAGGGGAACCAAGAGACCCAGTACTTC CASSDQGNQETQYF
TRBJ2-5 TRBV9 NA TRBD2 17 TGTGCCAGCAGCGAGGGGGGGACTAGCGCACTACAAGAGACCCAGTACTTC CASSEGGTSALQETQYF
TRBJ1-1 TRBV18 once TRBD1 13 TGTGCCAGCTCGCCACAGGGGGCTACTGAAGCTTTCTTT CASSPQGATEAFF
TRBJ1-1 TRBV18 NA NA 13 TGTGCCAGCTCCTTGGACATGAACACTGAAGCTTTCTTT CASSLDMNTEAFF
TRBJ1-2 TRBV19 NA NA 17 TGTGCCAGTAGACGTCGGGTTCCCGTTACCCGATCTTATGGCTACACCTTC CASRRRVPVTRSYGYTF
TRBJ2-5 TRBV5-1 NA NA 14 TGCGCCAGCAGCTTAGCCGGGTACCAAGAGACCCAGTACTTC CASSLAGYQETQYF
TRBJ1-2 TRBV4-3 NA NA 14 TGCGCCAGCAGCTCCGGGCCTTTTTCCTATGGCTACACCTTC CASSSGPFSYGYTF
TRBJ2-1 TRBV10-2 NA NA 14 TGCGCCAGCAGTGAGCGATCGCCCTACAATGAGCAGTTCTTC CASSERSPYNEQFF
TRBJ1-6 TRBV2 NA TRBD1 13 TGTGCCAGCAGTCAACAGGGGGAATCACCCCTCCACTTT CASSQQGESPLHF
TRBJ2-3 TRBV7-2 few NA 14 TGTGCCAGCAGCTTAGCGGCCGCCACAGATACGCAGTATTTT CASSLAAATDTQYF
TRBJ1-2 TRBV6-1 NA NA 16 TGTGCCAGCAGTGATGAGGGCACCTTGAGAAACTATGGCTACACCTTC CASSDEGTLRNYGYTF
TRBJ1-2 TRBV7-2 NA NA 12 TGTGCCAGCAGCATACAGGGCTATGGCTACACCTTC CASSIQGYGYTF
TRBJ1-4 TRBV10-1 NA NA 14 TGCGCCAGCAGTGGGGGTGCAACTAATGAAAAACTGTTTTTT CASSGGATNEKLFF
TRBJ2-5 TRBV5-1 NA TRBD1 16 TGCGCCAGCATCGAAGCACCGGGACAGGGCCAAGAGACCCAGTACTTC CASIEAPGQGQETQYF
TRBJ2-2 TRBV18 NA NA 18 TGTGCCAGCTCACCACTCATGTCGGGAGTCTCGAACACCGGGGAGCTGTTTTTT CASSPLMSGVSNTGELFF
TRBJ1-2 TRBV18 NA NA 18 TGTGCCAGCTCACCACGTGGTATGGACAGACTGAAGGACTATGGCTACACCTTC CASSPRGMDRLKDYGYTF
TRBJ1-5 TRBV5-6 NA NA 15 TGTGCCAGCAGCTTGGCAGGGTATAGCAATCAGCCCCAGCATTTT CASSLAGYSNQPQHF
TRBJ1-3 TRBV2 NA NA 14 TGTGCCAGCAGTTCCCAGGGGTCGGGAAACACCATATATTTT CASSSQGSGNTIYF
TRBJ1-1 TRBV11-2 NA NA 11 TGTGCCAGTGGGGGGTATTCTGAAGCTTTCTTT CASGGYSEAFF
TRBJ2-1 TRBV5-1 NA NA 18 TGCGCCAGCAGCTTGGTCTGGCTAGCCTCGAGCTCCTACAATGAGCAGTTCTTC CASSLVWLASSSYNEQFF
TRBJ1-3 TRBV11-2 NA NA 14 TGTGCCAGCAGCTTAGTAGCAGGAAGAAACACCATATATTTT CASSLVAGRNTIYF
TRBJ2-2 TRBV6-1 NA TRBD1 16 TGTGCCAGCAGTGAACGGGGGACAGGGGGCACCGGGGAGCTGTTTTTT CASSERGTGGTGELFF
TRBJ2-3 TRBV7-3 NA NA 16 TGTGCCAGCAGCCACACGCTAGCGACGAGCACAGATACGCAGTATTTT CASSHTLATSTDTQYF
TRBJ2-2 TRBV7-8 NA NA 15 TGTGCCAGCAGCCTTATAGGGGGGTACACCGGGGAGCTGTTTTTT CASSLIGGYTGELFF
TRBJ2-7 TRBV7-3 NA NA 15 TGTGCCAGCAGCTTACCCACCGGCAACTCCTACGAGCAGTACTTC CASSLPTGNSYEQYF
TRBJ1-2 TRBV7-2 NA NA 15 TGTGCCAGCAGCTTAAATGCCGGGACGGCCTATGGCTACACCTTC CASSLNAGTAYGYTF
TRBJ1-2 TRBV2 few NA 11 TGTGCCAGCACCCTCTCCTATGGCTACACCTTC CASTLSYGYTF
TRBJ1-2 TRBV6-5 NA NA 13 TGTGCCAGCAGTTACCTAACGAACTATGGCTACACCTTC CASSYLTNYGYTF
TRBJ1-2 TRBV9 NA TRBD1 14 TGTGCCAGCAGCGGGAAACAGGGGAACTATGGCTACACCTTC CASSGKQGNYGYTF
TRBJ2-7 TRBV7-9 NA NA 11 TGTGCCAGCACCCCAGGAGGGCAGCAGTACTTC CASTPGGQQYF
TRBJ1-2 TRBV11-2 NA NA 11 TGTGCCAGCGGACAGAACTATGGCTACACCTTC CASGQNYGYTF
TRBJ2-5 TRBV5-5 NA TRBD2 14 TGTGCCAGCAGCTTGATAGCGGGGTTAGAGACCCAGTACTTC CASSLIAGLETQYF
TRBJ2-1 TRBV5-1 once TRBD2 16 TGCGCCAGCAGCTCTAGGGAGGGGAGCTCCTACAATGAGCAGTTCTTC CASSSREGSSYNEQFF
TRBJ2-5 TRBV11-2 NA NA 12 TGTGCCAGCAGCTTTACTCCGGGACCGCCTCACTTC CASSFTPGPPHF
TRBJ2-5 TRBV5-8 NA TRBD1 18 TGTGCCAGCCCCCGGGACAGGGTCTTTTTGAGGGGCCCCGAGACCCAGTACTTC CASPRDRVFLRGPETQYF
TRBJ2-7 TRBV18 NA TRBD1 13 TGTGCCAGCTCACCGGGACAGGTCAGCGAGCAGTACTTC CASSPGQVSEQYF